These T cell receptor beta chains were read from a single sample in a study of blood T cell repertoires in COVID-19. Here immunoSEQ multiplex PCR was the method, and the copy in TCRdb shows in-frame clones only, minus some. The sample yields 310,000 or so clones, 90% seen once. Sample: PBMCs or T cells enriched from blood (not recorded which). The receptors shown here come from a woman aged 18-35 years with acute COVID-19. The CDR3 runs from the conserved cysteine through the conserved F or W. D genes are given only for firm matches. A clone size is listed for some rows: how often the clone was seen (once, few, many), or a class if it is expanded.

j_call v_call d_call clone_size cdr3_aa cdr3_nt
TRBJ2-7 TRBV6-4 TRBD2 . CASSVLREGQYF TGTGCCAGCAGTGTTTTACGGGAGGGCCAGTACTTC
TRBJ2-5 TRBV7-8 . . CASSPNGPGRQETQYF TGTGCCAGCAGCCCTAACGGCCCAGGGAGGCAAGAGACCCAGTACTTC
TRBJ2-3 TRBV7-3 . . CASSLVETDTQYF TGTGCCAGCAGCTTAGTGGAGACAGATACGCAGTATTTT
TRBJ1-5 TRBV6-5 . . CASRLDGGANQPQHF TGTGCCAGCAGGCTAGACGGGGGGGCCAATCAGCCCCAGCATTTT
TRBJ2-7 TRBV30 TRBD2 . CAWRFGAGGVYEQYF TGTGCCTGGAGGTTCGGGGCGGGAGGGGTCTACGAGCAGTACTTC
TRBJ1-6 TRBV6-5 . . CASSYSAGLEGSPLHF TGTGCCAGCAGTTACTCTGCGGGGCTCGAGGGTTCACCCCTCCACTTT
TRBJ2-2 TRBV12-5 TRBD2 . CAPRTSGKGLGGTGELFF TGTGCCCCCAGGACTAGCGGGAAGGGCTTAGGAGGCACCGGGGAGCTGTTTTTT
TRBJ2-7 TRBV14 . . CASSFAVSYEQYF TGTGCCAGCAGTTTTGCAGTATCCTACGAGCAGTACTTC
TRBJ2-1 TRBV10-3 . . CAIMDGVEQFF TGTGCCATCATGGACGGGGTTGAGCAGTTCTTC
TRBJ2-1 TRBV9 TRBD2 . CASSPGLAGYNEQFF TGTGCCAGCAGCCCCGGACTAGCGGGTTACAATGAGCAGTTCTTC
TRBJ2-1 TRBV27 . . CASSSSPSSYNEQFF TGTGCCAGCAGCTCCTCTCCGAGCTCCTACAATGAGCAGTTCTTC
TRBJ1-4 TRBV25-1 TRBD1 . CASSESGDSRNEKLFF TGTGCCAGCAGTGAATCTGGGGACAGTCGGAATGAAAAACTGTTTTTT
TRBJ2-1 TRBV18 . . CASSPPGNEQFF TGTGCCAGCTCACCTCCCGGCAATGAGCAGTTCTTC
TRBJ2-1 TRBV18 . . CASSLLASSGNEQFF TGTGCCAGCTCACTGCTAGCGTCGTCAGGTAATGAGCAGTTCTTC
TRBJ2-2 TRBV6-5 . . CASRENRGGTGELFF TGTGCCAGCAGAGAGAACAGGGGAGGCACCGGGGAGCTGTTTTTT
TRBJ1-2 TRBV5-6 TRBD1 . CASSLVQGVYGYTF TGTGCCAGCAGCTTGGTTCAGGGGGTCTATGGCTACACCTTC
TRBJ2-7 TRBV29-1 . . CSVVEGLNVGYEQYF TGCAGCGTTGTAGAGGGGCTTAACGTCGGCTACGAGCAGTACTTC
TRBJ1-5 TRBV7-2 . . CASSFAGDQPQHF TGTGCCAGCAGCTTCGCAGGGGATCAGCCCCAGCATTTT
TRBJ2-2 TRBV4-3 TRBD2 . CASRPRAGGNTGELFF TGCGCCAGCCGGCCCAGAGCGGGAGGGAACACCGGGGAGCTGTTTTTT
TRBJ2-7 TRBV13 TRBD2 few CASSLGTSGSYEQYF TGTGCCAGCAGCTTAGGGACTAGCGGGTCCTACGAGCAGTACTTC
TRBJ1-4 TRBV10-2 . . CASSESAGRLFGKLFF TGCGCCAGCAGTGAGTCGGCGGGGCGCCTTTTCGGAAAACTGTTTTTT
TRBJ2-2 TRBV5-1 TRBD1 few CASSLPTGGRIGELFF TGCGCCAGCAGCTTGCCCACAGGGGGACGGATCGGGGAGCTGTTTTTT
TRBJ2-1 TRBV19 TRBD2 . CASSILAGVSNEQFF TGTGCCAGTAGTATTCTAGCGGGAGTTAGCAATGAGCAGTTCTTC
TRBJ2-1 TRBV27 TRBD2 . CASMSLSWGGEQFF TGTGCCAGCATGAGTCTGTCCTGGGGGGGTGAGCAGTTCTTC
TRBJ2-7 TRBV27 . . CASSGGTVLVVIYEQYF TGTGCCAGCAGTGGCGGGACGGTCCTGGTTGTTATCTACGAGCAGTACTTC
TRBJ2-3 TRBV30 . once CAWSRSLRGDTQYF TGTGCCTGGAGTAGGTCCCTCCGGGGAGATACGCAGTATTTT
TRBJ2-1 TRBV5-1 TRBD1 . CASTRNSGQGRSEQFF TGCGCCAGCACCCGCAATTCGGGACAGGGGAGGAGTGAGCAGTTCTTC
TRBJ2-2 TRBV7-2 . . CASSLRMAGNTGELFF TGTGCCAGCAGCTTAAGAATGGCAGGGAACACCGGGGAGCTGTTTTTT
TRBJ2-4 TRBV14 . . CASSRAGLAKNIQYF TGTGCCAGCAGTCGCGCAGGACTAGCCAAAAACATTCAGTACTTC
TRBJ2-1 TRBV5-1 TRBD1 . CASSSQATGTGSNEQFF TGCGCCAGCAGCTCCCAGGCAACCGGGACAGGGAGCAATGAGCAGTTCTTC
TRBJ2-1 TRBV19 . . CASSTLLAPSNEQFF TGTGCCAGTAGCACGCTACTAGCCCCCTCCAATGAGCAGTTCTTC
TRBJ1-4 TRBV6-1 . . CASSENPTGIGEKLFF TGTGCCAGCAGTGAAAACCCTACAGGGATAGGTGAAAAACTGTTTTTT
TRBJ1-2 TRBV19 . . CASSPLRGGRARGYTF TGTGCCAGTAGTCCCCTTCGAGGAGGGAGGGCCCGTGGCTACACCTTC
TRBJ1-1 TRBV27 . . CASSLLSGVWSTEAFF TGTGCCAGCAGTTTATTGTCGGGGGTTTGGAGCACTGAAGCTTTCTTT
TRBJ2-7 TRBV7-6 TRBD2 . CASSLASGWSYEQYF TGTGCCAGCAGCTTGGCTAGCGGGTGGTCCTACGAGCAGTACTTC
TRBJ1-5 TRBV24-1 TRBD1 . CATSYFHRTGEHQPQHF TGTGCCACCAGTTATTTTCATAGGACAGGGGAGCATCAGCCCCAGCATTTT
TRBJ1-1 TRBV19 TRBD1 . CATTDRGPNTEAFF TGTGCCACCACGGACAGGGGCCCGAACACTGAAGCTTTCTTT
TRBJ2-6 TRBV27 TRBD1 . CASSLSGQGVANVLTF TGTGCCAGCAGTTTATCGGGACAGGGGGTGGCCAACGTCCTGACTTTC
TRBJ2-7 TRBV6-2/TRBV6-3 TRBD2 few CASSYSRASGRDEQYF TGTGCCAGCAGTTACTCGCGGGCTAGCGGGAGAGACGAGCAGTACTTC
TRBJ2-1 TRBV28 . . CASSLLIGGSYNEQFF TGTGCCAGCAGTTTATTGATTGGAGGCTCCTACAATGAGCAGTTCTTC
TRBJ2-2 TRBV7-3 . . CASSLTRGGSGAGELFF TGTGCCAGCAGCTTAACCCGTGGTGGGTCAGGGGCCGGGGAGCTGTTTTTT
TRBJ2-2 TRBV18 . . CASSPPSGVSNTGELFF TGTGCCAGCTCACCACCATCAGGGGTTTCGAACACCGGGGAGCTGTTTTTT
TRBJ1-1 TRBV19 . . CASSITGSRPEAFF TGTGCCAGTAGTATAACAGGGAGCCGGCCTGAAGCTTTCTTT
TRBJ2-1 TRBV6-5 . . CASSYQREQFF TGTGCCAGCAGTTACCAGCGGGAGCAGTTCTTC